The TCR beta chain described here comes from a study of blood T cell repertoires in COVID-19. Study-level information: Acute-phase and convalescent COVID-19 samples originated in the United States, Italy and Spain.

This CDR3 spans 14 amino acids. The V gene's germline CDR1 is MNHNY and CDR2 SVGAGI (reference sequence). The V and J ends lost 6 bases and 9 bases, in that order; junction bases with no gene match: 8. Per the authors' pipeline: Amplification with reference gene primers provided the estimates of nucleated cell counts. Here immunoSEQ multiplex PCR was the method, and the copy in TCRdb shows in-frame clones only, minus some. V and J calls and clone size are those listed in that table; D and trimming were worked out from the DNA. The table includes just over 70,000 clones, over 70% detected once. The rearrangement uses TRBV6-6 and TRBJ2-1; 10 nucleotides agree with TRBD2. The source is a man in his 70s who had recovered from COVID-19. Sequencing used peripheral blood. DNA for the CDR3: TGTGCCAGCAGGATCAGCGGGGGGGCCAGTGAGCAGTTCTTC. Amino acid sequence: CASRISGGASEQFF.